This T cell receptor (beta chain) was observed in a study of control samples from healthy donors and cancer patients (dated by TCRdb to 2020 to 2021). Via the germline V gene, CDR1 is SGDLS and CDR2 YYNGEE. Trimming takes 0 bases off V and 3 bases off J; junction bases not matched to a gene: 13. The CDR3 contains 18 residues, cysteine and phenylalanine counted. Only the CDR3 DNA is retained, 54 bases long and in frame from the first base. Comments on this clone: This clone's antigen is unknown. Qualities for individual bases were not recorded, and no much larger clone is one base off.

Libraries were constructed by the immunoSEQ multiplex PCR assay. The table was pulled from immuneACCESS by TCRdb, which kept in-frame rearrangements only. Such tables lose some clones; where checked, under half of the loss comes from unresolved V genes, and the rest has no known cause. The sample table lists fewer than 80,000 clones, roughly 89% of them with a count of one. Of the sample, nearly 6% is held by the ten largest clones. This TCR derives from a man aged 60 to 69 with colorectal cancer. The rearrangement joined TRBV9 to TRBJ2-3; a stretch of 7 junction bases matches TRBD2. The sample consisted of PBMCs. The CDR3 region reads CASSVGEGSGYGTDTQYF. The DNA sequence is as follows: TGTGCCAGCAGCGTAGGGGAGGGTAGCGGGTACGGGACAGATACGCAGTATTTT.